The present T cell receptor beta chain was sequenced within a study of T cell responses to AZD1222 COVID-19 vaccine. Points from the study as a whole: Spike-specific TCR repertoires showed rising breadth and depth after two AZD1222 doses. Vaccine-associated CD4 TCRs spanned spike, dominant at 160-218 and 743-854. Sampling captured repertoires only after the peak T cell response. The donors showed a predominance of white British ancestry and of females, with possible underestimation of clonal diversity.

The protocol was immunoSEQ multiplex PCR, while the TCRdb copy is restricted to in-frame clones and leaves out a portion. Among 110,000 to 150,000 clones listed, 93% were seen once. Remarks on this clone: The target antigen is unknown.

The specimen was peripheral blood, collected on day 0 of AZD1222 vaccination. This sequence originates from an adult in good health.

Here the CDR3 reads CASPGQNMNTEAFF. Here the CDR3 DNA reads TGTGCCAGCCCGGGACAGAACATGAACACTGAAGCTTTCTTT. The genes are TRBV21-1 and TRBJ1-1; the D call of TRBD1 is as the table states it, not checked on the DNA. TRBV21-1 is labeled a pseudogene. The CDR3 totals 14 residues.